Listed here are 3 T cell receptor beta chains from one sample, sequenced in a study of T cell responses to AZD1222 COVID-19 vaccine. Generated by immunoSEQ multiplex PCR, the TCRdb table keeps only in-frame clones and is missing some. The sample holds 92,000 or so clones; roughly nine tenths are singletons and the top ten take 1.6%. Sequencing was performed on peripheral blood, taken on day 0 of AZD1222 vaccination. These receptors originate from an adult in good health.

This clone was recorded only once. This chain's CDR3 is CASSARTGRTEAFF. CDR3 sequence (DNA): TGTGCCAGCAGCGCTAGGACAGGGAGAACTGAAGCTTTCTTT. The V and J genes are TRBV7-9 and TRBJ1-1; 8 bases fit TRBD1. The CDR3 is made up of 14 amino acids. The germline V gene has CDR1 SEHNR and CDR2 FQNEAQ (reference sequence). V gave up 5 bases and J gave up 5 bases; unmatched junction bases: 7.

This clone was recorded a few times. The V call is TRBV5-1, the J call TRBJ2-5; D may match TRBD1 or TRBD2 (5 bases each). This CDR3 has 14 residues. Germline lookup yields CDR1 SGHRS and CDR2 YFSETQ. Between the trimmed V and J ends, which lost 0 bases and 3 bases, there was a span of 9 bases. In nucleotides, the CDR3 is TGCGCCAGCAGCTTGGCCAGGGAGAAAGAGACCCAGTACTTC. The encoded protein is CASSLAREKETQYF.

This chain uses TRBV11-3 with TRBJ2-1; unclear D gene. V was pared by 4 bases and J by 12 bases, with 16 bases between. The CDR3 totals 13 residues. Per the germline V gene, CDR1 is SGHNT and CDR2 is YENEEA. The CDR3 nucleotides read TGTGCCAGCAGCTCTCGACTGGGAAGACTGCAGTTCTTC. It codes for CASSSRLGRLQFF.